This T cell receptor (beta chain) was recorded in a study of blood T cell repertoires in COVID-19. Trimming took 5 bases from V and 8 from J; bases not matched to a gene: 11. This CDR3 is built from 15 residues. Germline CDR1 reads SGHTA; CDR2 reads FQGNSA. Participants spanned ages about 18 to 90 years and resided in about two dozen US areas. The table came from immunoSEQ multiplex PCR; TCRdb's copy has only in-frame clones and leaves some out. The repertoire holds about 370,000 clones, with 80% to 90% as singletons. Sequencing was done on a sample of PBMCs or T cells enriched from blood (not recorded which). This clonotype was sampled from a young man who had recovered from COVID-19. The V call is TRBV7-2, the J call TRBJ1-4; 7 positions agree with TRBD1. The DNA for the CDR3 is TGTGCCAGCAGCCCCCGACAGGGACCGAGGGAAAAACTGTTTTTT. It yields the protein CASSPRQGPREKLFF.